This T cell receptor beta chain was sequenced for a study of cytomegalovirus exposure and HLA in healthy donors. Generated by immunoSEQ multiplex PCR, the TCRdb table keeps only in-frame clones and is missing some. The sample contains fewer than 350,000 clones, around 89% of which appear only once. Study results and limitations: Most observed TCR sequences were rare, whereas some public TCRs were detected in many donors. The classifier was said to identify cytomegalovirus status with high specificity and sensitivity. Among TCR beta chains, those listed as cytomegalovirus-associated numbered roughly 150.

As for this clone: Antigen unknown.

CDR1 SGHVS and CDR2 FNYEAQ come from the germline V gene. Trimming shortened V by 6 bases and J by 1 base, and 15 bases separated the two germline ends. The CDR3 has 15 amino acids. The chain joins TRBV7-6 to TRBJ1-1, with D tentatively TRBD1 (5 bases). This clonotype was sampled from a woman aged 18 to 35 in good health and CMV-seronegative. Sequencing input: PBMCs. CDR3: CASSYKGAGNTEAFF. The CDR3 DNA sequence: TGTGCCAGCAGTTATAAAGGGGCCGGGAACACTGAAGCTTTCTTT.